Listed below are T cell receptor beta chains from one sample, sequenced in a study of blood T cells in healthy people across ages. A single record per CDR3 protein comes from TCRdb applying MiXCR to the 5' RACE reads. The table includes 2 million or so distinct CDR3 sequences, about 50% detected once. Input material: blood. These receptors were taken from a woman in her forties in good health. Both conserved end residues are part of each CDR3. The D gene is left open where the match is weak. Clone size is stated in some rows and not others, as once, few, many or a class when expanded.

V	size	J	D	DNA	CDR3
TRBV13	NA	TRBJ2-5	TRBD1	TGTGCCAGCAGCACAAGGACAGGGATAGAGACCCAGTACTTC	CASSTRTGIETQYF
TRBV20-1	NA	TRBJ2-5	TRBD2	TGCAGTGCTGCCTATAGCGGGGGGCCCCAAGAGACCCAGTACTTC	CSAAYSGGPQETQYF
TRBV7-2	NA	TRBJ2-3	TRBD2	TGTGCCAGCAGCTCGCAAAAGGGAAGCGGGGGCGGCACAGATACGCAGTATTTT	CASSSQKGSGGGTDTQYF
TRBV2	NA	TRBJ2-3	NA	TGTGCCAGCGGGGACCCAGATACGCAGTATTTT	CASGDPDTQYF
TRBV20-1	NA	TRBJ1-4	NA	TGCAGTGCTAGAGACGGCAGGGGCGAAGAACTGTTTTTT	CSARDGRGEELFF
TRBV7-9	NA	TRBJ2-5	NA	TGTGCCAGCAGCTTAGCAGGACGGGGCAGCAAAAAAGAAGAGACCCAGTACTTC	CASSLAGRGSKKEETQYF
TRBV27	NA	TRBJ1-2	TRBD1	TGTGCCAGCAGTTCCTTACGGGACAGACAAGATAACTATGGCTACACCTTC	CASSSLRDRQDNYGYTF
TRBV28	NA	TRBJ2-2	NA	TGTGCCACCGGGGGAGTCACCGGGGAGCTGTTTTTT	CATGGVTGELFF
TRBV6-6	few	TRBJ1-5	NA	TGTGCCAGCAGTCCTCATTCGGGTGGGCCCCAGCATTTT	CASSPHSGGPQHF
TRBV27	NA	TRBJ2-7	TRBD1	TGTGCCAGCAGCAGAGGGACAGTTCCAACCGCCTACAATGAGCAGTACTTC	CASSRGTVPTAYNEQYF
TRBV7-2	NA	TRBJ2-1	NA	TGTGCCAGCAGCCCAGAGGCTATTCGCTACAATGAGCAGTTCTTC	CASSPEAIRYNEQFF
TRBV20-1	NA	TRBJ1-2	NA	TGCAGTGCTAGGGCGGAGGGGGGATATGGCTACACCTTC	CSARAEGGYGYTF
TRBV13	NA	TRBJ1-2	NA	TGTGCCAGCAGCTTCCGCGGGGGGGGAGTCTATGGCTACACCTTC	CASSFRGGGVYGYTF
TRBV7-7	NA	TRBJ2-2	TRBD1	TGTGCTAGCAGCTTAGATTGGGGGACAGGGAACACCGGGGAGCTGTTTTTT	CASSLDWGTGNTGELFF
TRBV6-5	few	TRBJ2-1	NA	TGTGCCAGCAGTTATAGGAGGGCGTCGGGCAATGAGCAGTTCTTC	CASSYRRASGNEQFF
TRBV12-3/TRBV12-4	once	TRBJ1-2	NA	TGTGCCAGTGGGCCGTCGTATGGCTACACCTTC	CASGPSYGYTF
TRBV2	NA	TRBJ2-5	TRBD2	TGTGCCAGCAGTGATCCAGCGGGGGAACAAGAGACCCAGTACTTC	CASSDPAGEQETQYF
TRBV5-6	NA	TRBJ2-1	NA	TGTGCCAGCAGCTTGGTGGACGGGTACAATGAGCAGTTCTTC	CASSLVDGYNEQFF
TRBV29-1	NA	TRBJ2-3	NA	TGCAGCGTTGTTCGGCCAGCAGATACGCAGTATTTT	CSVVRPADTQYF
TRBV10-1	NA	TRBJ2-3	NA	TGCGCCAGCAGTGAAAGGCCAGGGCTCGCCACAGATACGCAGTATTTT	CASSERPGLATDTQYF
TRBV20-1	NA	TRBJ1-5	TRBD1	TGCAGTGCTGACAGGGGAGACAATCAGCCCCAGCATTTT	CSADRGDNQPQHF
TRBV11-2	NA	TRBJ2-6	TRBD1	TGTGCCAGCAGCTTAGACCGGGACAGGGGACCTGGGGCCAACGTCCTGACTTTC	CASSLDRDRGPGANVLTF
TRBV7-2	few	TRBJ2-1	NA	TGTGCCAGCACCCGAACCCCCAATGAGCAGTTCTTC	CASTRTPNEQFF
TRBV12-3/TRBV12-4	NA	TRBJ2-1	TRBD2	TGTGCCAGCAGTTCATTCGGACTAGCGGGGGGAGAATACAATGAGCAGTTCTTC	CASSSFGLAGGEYNEQFF
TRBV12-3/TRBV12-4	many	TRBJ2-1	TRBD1	TGTGCCAGCAATAGGAGGGGGACAGGGGCCTACAATGAGCAGTTCTTC	CASNRRGTGAYNEQFF
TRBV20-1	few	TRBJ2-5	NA	TGCAGTGCTGGTGGATCGCAAGAGACCCAGTACTTC	CSAGGSQETQYF
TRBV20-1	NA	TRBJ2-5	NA	TGCAGCATGTCCGAGGAAACTAGGCCCCAAGAGACCCAGTACTTC	CSMSEETRPQETQYF
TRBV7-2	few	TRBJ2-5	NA	TGTGCCAGCAGCTTATCCCCGGCAGGTTGGCAAGAGACCCAGTACTTC	CASSLSPAGWQETQYF
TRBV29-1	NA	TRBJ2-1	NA	TGCAGCGTGGCAGGGGGGGCCTCCTACAATGAGCAGTTCTTC	CSVAGGASYNEQFF
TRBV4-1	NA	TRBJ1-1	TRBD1	TGCGCCAGCAGCCGTTCTTCCCAGACAGGGGTGAACACTGAAGCTTTCTTT	CASSRSSQTGVNTEAFF
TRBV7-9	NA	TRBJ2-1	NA	TGTGCCAGCAGCCAAATGGGGGGGCTTAGAAATGAGCAGTTCTTC	CASSQMGGLRNEQFF
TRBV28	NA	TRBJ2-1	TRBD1	TGTGCCAGCAGTGGGGATGACCGGGACAGGTTCCTTACAGAGACCCAGTTCTTC	CASSGDDRDRFLTETQFF
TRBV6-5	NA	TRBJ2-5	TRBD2	TGTGCCAGCCGCACCCGACTAGCGGCGTACCAAGAGACCCAGTACTTC	CASRTRLAAYQETQYF
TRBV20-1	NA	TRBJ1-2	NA	TGCAGTGCTAACCCGGGAGGATGGGGTGGCTACACCTTC	CSANPGGWGGYTF
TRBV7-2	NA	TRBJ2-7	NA	TGTGCCAGCAGCTTAGAATGGTCGGGGTTGAAGTACTTC	CASSLEWSGLKYF